This T cell receptor beta chain was sequenced for a study of Ad26.COV2.S vaccination and SARS-CoV-2 variants. As for the study in general: Dosing was one shot or two shots 56 days apart.

This sample's treatment: roughly 20 received Ad26.COV2.S at low or high dose, single or two shots; several received placebo; per-sample allocation not given. Samples were taken on day 63 after the first vaccine or placebo injection. Boston provided a donor who was an adult aged 18-55 years. Study-level points and caveats: Assessments of TCR breadth and depth may have underestimated the total T cell responses.

Only in-frame clones appear in the TCRdb table, and some are missing; sequencing was by immunoSEQ multiplex PCR. The sample yields roughly 320,000 clones, about 82% seen once. With 2 bases removed from V and 1 base from J, the gap between germline ends came to 9 bases. The V gene's germline CDR1 is SGDLS and CDR2 YYNGEE. The CDR3 spans 14 residues. As for this clone: The antigen remains unidentified.

The V and J genes are TRBV9 and TRBJ1-1; a weak D match, TRBD1 (5 bases). The specimen was peripheral blood, collected in a trial of Ad26.COV2.S vaccine versus placebo. This sequence was found in a person aged 18-65 years who received the Ad26.COV2.S COVID-19 vaccine or a placebo. CDR3 residues: CASSVGTGNTEAFF. The DNA for the CDR3 is TGTGCCAGCAGCGTGGGGACGGGGAACACTGAAGCTTTCTTT. Together with reference TRBV9 and TRBJ1-1, the CDR3 gives the full variable domain: DSGVTQTPKHLITATGQRVTLRCSPRSGDLSVYWYQQSLDQGLQFLIQYYNGEERAKGNILERFSAQQFPDLHSELNLSSLELGDSALYFCASSVGTGNTEAFFGQGTRLTVV.